Listed below are T cell receptor beta chains from one sample, sequenced in a study of identical twins. TCRdb independently ran MiXCR on the 5' RACE reads; one entry per CDR3 protein. The table includes roughly 260,000 distinct CDR3 sequences, 7.5% detected once. This same sample was also taken into another study, of yellow fever vaccine responses in identical twins.

Input material: CD8+ T cells sorted from blood. The receptors here all came from a woman between 18 and 29 years old in good health. CDR3s include the opening cysteine and the closing phenylalanine or tryptophan. The order of the fields is J gene, D gene, clone size, V gene, CDR3 length, CDR3 protein, CDR3 DNA. A D gene is named only where the DNA matches it firmly. Part of the rows lack a size; the others show once, few, many or a class for expanded clones.

>TRBJ1-3|-|many|TRBV29-1|15
CSVEGDGYSGNTIYF
TGCAGCGTGGAGGGGGACGGGTACTCTGGAAACACCATATATTTT
>TRBJ2-5|-|many|TRBV4-2|15
CASSQDGGELETQYF
TGTGCCAGCAGCCAAGATGGAGGGGAGTTAGAGACCCAGTACTTC
>TRBJ2-7|-|many|TRBV5-1|13
CASSLGDANEQYF
TGCGCCAGCAGCTTGGGGGACGCCAACGAGCAGTACTTC
>TRBJ2-1|TRBD2|few|TRBV20-1|14
CSATGTSASNEQFF
TGCAGTGCGACCGGGACTAGCGCTTCAAATGAGCAGTTCTTC
>TRBJ2-1|-|-|TRBV28|17
CASSLLASGPRGNEQFF
TGTGCCAGCAGTTTATTGGCTTCGGGTCCCCGGGGCAATGAGCAGTTCTTC
>TRBJ2-1|-|few|TRBV7-9|15
CASRDGGVSYNEQFF
TGTGCCAGCAGGGACGGGGGAGTCTCCTACAATGAGCAGTTCTTC
>TRBJ1-2|-|many|TRBV6-5|12
CASRGHLYGYTF
TGTGCCAGCAGGGGACACCTCTATGGCTACACCTTC
>TRBJ2-3|-|few|TRBV9|15
CASSVNLGVADTQYF
TGTGCCAGCAGCGTTAATTTGGGGGTTGCAGATACGCAGTATTTT
>TRBJ2-5|-|-|TRBV25-1|16
CASSDGVGSEQETQYF
TGTGCCAGCAGTGATGGGGTGGGGTCAGAGCAAGAGACCCAGTACTTC
>TRBJ2-6|-|-|TRBV12-3/TRBV12-4|16
CASTDPQGRGANVLTF
TGTGCCAGCACCGACCCCCAGGGTCGAGGGGCCAACGTCCTGACTTTC
>TRBJ2-3|TRBD1|few|TRBV15|16
CATSRGGQGRTDTQYF
TGTGCCACCAGCAGAGGAGGACAGGGACGCACAGATACGCAGTATTTT
>TRBJ2-7|-|-|TRBV10-2|13
CASSEDTSYEQYF
TGCGCCAGCAGTGAAGACACGAGCTACGAGCAGTACTTC
>TRBJ1-5|-|many|TRBV20-1|20
CSARAYRGIYMGDSNQPQHF
TGCAGTGCTAGAGCCTACCGTGGCATATACATGGGGGATAGCAATCAGCCCCAGCATTTT
>TRBJ2-1|-|many|TRBV29-1|12
CSVLTGPNEQFF
TGCAGCGTCCTGACAGGCCCCAATGAGCAGTTCTTC
>TRBJ1-1|-|many|TRBV4-1|14
CASSQDDGGTEAFF
TGCGCCAGCAGCCAAGATGATGGGGGCACTGAAGCTTTCTTT
>TRBJ1-6|-|many|TRBV5-1|15
CASSLGDAYNSPLHF
TGCGCCAGCAGCTTGGGGGACGCCTATAATTCACCCCTCCACTTT
>TRBJ2-7|-|-|TRBV4-2|14
CASSQVVAPYEQYF
TGTGCCAGCAGCCAAGTTGTAGCGCCCTACGAGCAGTACTTC
>TRBJ2-3|-|many|TRBV20-1|16
CSASGASTPSTDTQYF
TGCAGTGCTAGTGGGGCTAGCACACCCTCCACAGATACGCAGTATTTT
>TRBJ1-2|TRBD1|many|TRBV12-3/TRBV12-4|15
CASSFGQGPNYGYTF
TGTGCCAGCAGTTTTGGACAGGGCCCTAACTATGGCTACACCTTC
>TRBJ2-1|-|few|TRBV7-6|12
CASSPSWNEQFF
TGTGCCAGCAGTCCCTCGTGGAATGAGCAGTTCTTC
>TRBJ2-1|-|-|TRBV9|15
CASSVGGGRNNEQFF
TGTGCCAGCAGCGTAGGGGGGGGCCGCAACAATGAGCAGTTCTTC
>TRBJ2-1|TRBD2|few|TRBV20-1|15
CSARVGLAVGNEQFF
TGCAGTGCTAGAGTGGGACTAGCGGTGGGGAATGAGCAGTTCTTC
>TRBJ2-1|TRBD1|many|TRBV20-1|14
CSVRGTGDYNEQFF
TGCAGTGTCAGGGGGACAGGGGACTACAATGAGCAGTTCTTC
>TRBJ2-2|TRBD2|few|TRBV13|17
CASSLVAGGPNTGELFF
TGTGCCAGCAGCTTAGTCGCGGGAGGGCCAAACACCGGGGAGCTGTTTTTT
>TRBJ1-6|-|many|TRBV5-5|18
CASSLLDRPSSYNSPLHF
TGTGCCAGCAGCTTATTGGACCGCCCGAGCTCCTATAATTCACCCCTCCACTTT
>TRBJ2-7|-|few|TRBV7-9|15
CASSPGDINTYEQYF
TGTGCCAGCAGCCCCGGGGACATAAATACCTACGAGCAGTACTTC
>TRBJ2-5|-|-|TRBV5-8|15
CASSLDRLRGETQYF
TGTGCCAGCAGCTTGGATAGACTGCGGGGCGAGACCCAGTACTTC
>TRBJ1-5|-|many|TRBV20-1|16
CSAREPTGRSNQPQHF
TGCAGTGCTAGAGAGCCCACAGGGAGGAGCAATCAGCCCCAGCATTTT
>TRBJ2-7|TRBD1|-|TRBV7-6|14
CASSLGYRGDEQYF
TGTGCCAGCAGCTTAGGATACAGGGGAGACGAGCAGTACTTC
>TRBJ2-3|TRBD2|-|TRBV9|16
CASSLHSGRITDTQYF
TGTGCCAGCAGCCTCCATAGCGGGAGGATCACAGATACGCAGTATTTT
>TRBJ2-1|TRBD2|-|TRBV5-4|19
CASSLESAASGREYNEQFF
TGTGCCAGCAGCTTGGAATCGGCGGCTAGCGGGAGAGAATACAATGAGCAGTTCTTC
>TRBJ2-7|-|-|TRBV28|16
CASSQPDTGTSYEQYF
TGTGCCAGCAGCCAACCCGACACGGGCACCTCCTACGAGCAGTACTTC
>TRBJ2-6|-|few|TRBV5-4|16
CASSLADGSGANVLTF
TGTGCCAGCAGCTTGGCCGATGGTTCTGGGGCCAACGTCCTGACTTTC
>TRBJ2-7|TRBD2|few|TRBV14|17
CASSQDNLTSGNYEQYF
TGTGCCAGCAGCCAAGATAATTTGACTAGCGGGAACTACGAGCAGTACTTC
>TRBJ2-1|-|many|TRBV29-1|14
CSVDGQRSYNEQFF
TGCAGCGTTGATGGCCAACGCTCCTACAATGAGCAGTTCTTC
>TRBJ1-2|TRBD1|many|TRBV7-9|15
CASSSRQGARYGYTF
TGTGCCAGCAGCTCCCGACAGGGTGCTAGATATGGCTACACCTTC
>TRBJ1-1|-|-|TRBV6-1|13
CASSDGVGTEAFF
TGTGCCAGCAGTGACGGGGTGGGCACTGAAGCTTTCTTT
>TRBJ1-3|TRBD1|-|TRBV9|15
CASSDRGLSGNTIYF
TGTGCCAGCAGCGACAGGGGGCTCTCTGGAAACACCATATATTTT
>TRBJ2-5|TRBD2|few|TRBV24-1|15
CATSDQGLSQETQYF
TGTGCCACCAGTGATCAGGGACTATCCCAAGAGACCCAGTACTTC
>TRBJ2-1|-|-|TRBV2|12
CASSGQTNEQFF
TGTGCCAGCAGTGGGCAGACCAATGAGCAGTTCTTC
>TRBJ1-1|-|many|TRBV5-5|14
CASSKPTGNTEAFF
TGTGCCAGCAGCAAACCGACAGGAAACACTGAAGCTTTCTTT
>TRBJ1-1|-|-|TRBV6-1|15
CASLPLEGGRTEAFF
TGTGCCAGTCTACCCCTCGAGGGGGGTAGAACTGAAGCTTTCTTT
>TRBJ2-1|TRBD1|-|TRBV4-1|15
CASSNKRTGGNEQFF
TGCGCCAGCAGCAACAAGCGCACAGGGGGCAATGAGCAGTTCTTC
>TRBJ2-3|TRBD2|few|TRBV29-1|16
CSVDLGGLAGTDTQYF
TGCAGCGTTGATCTGGGTGGGCTAGCGGGCACAGATACGCAGTATTTT
>TRBJ2-1|TRBD1|many|TRBV7-9|15
CASSLVRGPYNEQFF
TGTGCCAGCAGCTTAGTGAGGGGGCCCTACAATGAGCAGTTCTTC
>TRBJ2-3|-|many|TRBV3-1|15
CASSQAGPATDTQYF
TGTGCCAGCAGCCAAGCAGGGCCCGCCACAGATACGCAGTATTTT
>TRBJ2-1|TRBD2|many|TRBV6-2/TRBV6-3|11
CASRAGGEQFF
TGTGCCAGCAGAGCGGGAGGCGAGCAGTTCTTC
>TRBJ2-1|TRBD1|-|TRBV6-1|16
CASSVYRGNDVNEQFF
TGTGCCAGCAGTGTATACAGGGGAAATGATGTGAATGAGCAGTTCTTC
>TRBJ2-3|-|-|TRBV6-1|15
CASSELTGGGDTQYF
TGTGCCAGCAGTGAACTCACGGGGGGCGGAGATACGCAGTATTTT
>TRBJ2-7|TRBD1|-|TRBV12-3/TRBV12-4|14
CASSRPGQGYEQYF
TGTGCCAGCAGTAGACCGGGACAGGGCTACGAGCAGTACTTC
>TRBJ2-3|TRBD1|few|TRBV28|15
CASSLGDRTTDTQYF
TGTGCCAGCAGTCTAGGGGACAGGACGACAGATACGCAGTATTTT
>TRBJ2-5|TRBD2|once|TRBV28|16
CASSLNLAGGMETQYF
TGTGCCAGCAGTTTGAACCTAGCGGGAGGTATGGAGACCCAGTACTTC
>TRBJ2-1|-|many|TRBV7-9|15
CASSPWESWANEQFF
TGTGCCAGCAGCCCTTGGGAGAGCTGGGCGAATGAGCAGTTCTTC
>TRBJ2-2|-|-|TRBV4-1|16
CASSPSVDSNTGELFF
TGCGCCAGCAGCCCCTCGGTCGACTCGAACACCGGGGAGCTGTTTTTT